Below, one TCR beta chain is given with its context. Clones were read by immunoSEQ multiplex PCR, and TCRdb kept only the in-frame ones, dropping some. Of around 93,000 clones listed, approximately 92% are singletons. Per germline, CDR1 MNHNY and CDR2 SVGAGI (reference sequence). V lost 6 bases to trimming and J lost 0 bases, with 9 bases between them. This CDR3 region has 14 residues. This sample was included in a study of control samples from healthy donors and cancer patients. The chain links TRBV6-6 to TRBJ2-1; D ambiguous. The sequenced sample was blood. The sequence was collected from a human donor in good health. The donor label of this sample is uncertain. The CDR3 DNA follows: TGTGCCAGCAGCCCTGCGAGCTCCTACAATGAGCAGTTCTTC. It is translated as CASSPASSYNEQFF.